The 3 T cell receptor beta chains presented below share a single source sample, sequenced in a study of T cell repertoires in cytomegalovirus infection. Each CDR3 protein gets one entry after TCRdb re-called the reads with MiXCR. The repertoire has about 140,000 distinct CDR3 sequences, under 8% of them found once; the top ten carry around 17%. The specimen sequenced was PBMCs. These TCRs come from a human donor in good health (CMV status not recorded). Some clones in this sample may be carry-over from other donors' samples.

This clonotype was picked up many times. The chain links TRBV29-1 to TRBJ2-5, with 10 bases identical to TRBD1. The CDR3 spans 15 residues. J lost 4 bases, V lost 5 bases, and 10 bases had no gene match. Germline lookup yields CDR1 SQVTM and CDR2 ANQGSEA. The CDR3 coding sequence is TGCAGCGTTAAACGGACAGGGGGTATAGGAGAGACCCAGTACTTC. Protein sequence: CSVKRTGGIGETQYF.

This clonotype was counted many times. The chain links TRBV4-2 to TRBJ2-5, with 14 bases lining up with TRBD2. Germline CDR1 LGHNA, CDR2 YNFKEQ. Losses at the gene ends were 4 bases for V and 3 bases for J; bases not matched to a gene: 7. The CDR3 sequence is 17 residues long. The DNA for the CDR3 is TGTGCCAGCAGCCCCTCTCGGACTAGCGGGGGGAAAGAGACCCAGTACTTC. Protein product: CASSPSRTSGGKETQYF.

At least ten counts were recorded for this clonotype. CDR3 bases: TGTGCCAGCAGCGCCGGACTAGTCCCCTACGAGCAGTACTTC. Protein: CASSAGLVPYEQYF. The genes are TRBV7-6 and TRBJ2-7; 7 nucleotides agree with TRBD2. The trim removed 5 bases at V and 2 bases at J, leaving 6 bases unmatched. This CDR3 region has 14 residues. Germline V CDR1 and CDR2: SGHVS, FNYEAQ.